This T cell receptor (beta chain) derives from a study of blood T cells in healthy people across ages (dated by TCRdb to the mid-2010s). Regarding the research as a whole: In model experiments, template switching captured roughly one uniquely barcoded TCR beta cDNA molecule for every two T cells. For two donors (one aged 18 to 30 and one aged 80 or older), the study analyzed two additional independent replicas of 1 million unique cDNA reads from the same blood draw. To avoid experimental bias, donors of different ages were distributed randomly across sequencing lanes. To track age-related changes in TCR beta repertoire diversity, the study relied on deep sequencing normalized with unique cDNA molecular identifiers. Four age groups were formed from the donors: young (average roughly 15 years), middle-aged (roughly 38), aged (about 62) and long-lived (less than 85).

Concerning this clonotype itself: The antigen it recognizes is unknown. No clone much larger than this one lies a single base away; base qualities are absent.

Paper-wide results and their limitations: Because the CMV infection status of the donors was unknown, age-related changes in expanded clonotypes may potentially have been confounded. Because profiling used bulk unsorted PBMCs, naive and antigen-experienced compartments could not be compared conclusively. Estimates of total diversity based on one million sequenced T cells were considered lower bounds and underestimates. Observed TCR beta diversity correlated strongly with the percentage of naive T cells measured by flow cytometry. Observed TCR beta diversity per million T cells fell roughly linearly with age, and a significant reduction was already apparent by age approximately 40. The long-lived group showed more naive CD4+ T cells, fewer expanded clones and increased TCR diversity than the aged group, suggesting age selection.

The germline V gene sets CDR1 to SGHRS and CDR2 to YFSETQ. The CDR3 runs 16 amino acids, cysteine and phenylalanine included. Just CDR3 DNA is preserved here, 48 bases in frame from base 1. V ends up 3 bases short and J 1 base short, with an unmatched junction base count of 4. The donors were some 36 Caucasian individuals from Russia, aged 6 to 90 years, who were systemically healthy. Each donor gave around 9.5 milliliters of peripheral blood, collected into EDTA-treated Vacutainer tubes. Ficoll-Paque density-gradient centrifugation was used to isolate PBMCs, with at least 6 million obtained per sample. Trizol reagent was used to extract total RNA from the PBMCs, yielding at least 6 micrograms per sample. The percentages of naive CD45RAhigh/CD27high T cells were determined by flow cytometry on a PBMC aliquot from every donor. The library was generated by 5' RACE. Instrument used: Illumina HiSeq 2500. The second PCR ran for roughly 7 to 11 cycles and used a J-beta primer mix along with a sample-barcoded 5' primer. Each TCR beta cDNA molecule received a unique molecular identifier from a template-switch 5' adaptor carrying 12 random nucleotides. Each sample yielded at least 3 million CDR3-containing paired-end reads. The Mint cDNA synthesis kit, primed by a TRBC-specific oligonucleotide, was used to synthesize first-strand cDNA from all RNA. Following uracil-DNA glycosylase treatment, a first 18-cycle PCR with universal primers M1SS and BC2_uni_R was performed on all cDNA. Turning to the authors' computational methods: Normalization of each sample was performed by random selection of 1 million high-quality reads, each carrying a distinct molecular identifier. Reads with shared molecular identifiers were discarded instead of being binned into consensus sequences. MiTCR, run with a Q25 quality threshold and the strictest error-elimination algorithm, handled CDR3 identification, clonotype clustering and error correction. A nonparametric unseen species model using Euler transformation provided a lower-bound estimate of total TCR beta diversity. The public reads were quality trimmed at Q25 with fastp and then assembled into clones with MiXCR by TCRdb, keeping productive beta chains. Each entry merges the rows of one CDR3 protein and shows their most common DNA and genes. TCRdb, rather than the study authors, made the V and J calls. The sample table holds about 1.7 million distinct CDR3 sequences, of which about 28% were seen once. The top ten hold 7.7% of the sample.

Sequenced material: blood. This sequence was found in a woman in her twenties or thirties in good health. Recombination linked TRBV5-1 to TRBJ2-4, and TRBD2 matches 10 of the central bases. The DNA sequence reads TGCGCCAGCAGCTCCTATAGCGGGGGGGCCAAAAACATTCAGTACTTC. It is translated as CASSSYSGGAKNIQYF. This CDR3, with the reference TRBV5-1 and TRBJ2-4 proteins standing in past its ends, gives the full variable domain KAGVTQTPRYLIKTRGQQVTLSCSPISGHRSVSWYQQTPGQGLQFLFEYFSETQRNKGNFPGRFSGRQFSNSRSEMNVSTLELGDSALYLCASSSYSGGAKNIQYFGAGTRLSVL.